In its sample, the clone carrying this TCR beta chain was seen many times. V lost 4 bases and J 0 bases, leaving 10 bases between the germline ends. This CDR3 region has 14 residues. Germline CDR1 and CDR2: SGHTA and FQGNSA. These data are taken from a study of T cells after yellow fever vaccination. TCRdb redid the calling of the 5' RACE reads with MiXCR, one entry per CDR3 protein. The sample has more than 200,000 distinct CDR3 sequences, approximately 3.6% seen once. The sequence was collected from a man younger than 30 who received the YFV17D yellow fever vaccine. The chain uses TRBV7-2 and TRBJ2-7; possibly TRBD1 for D (6 bases). The sample here was PBMCs, taken 15 days after the yellow fever booster vaccination. CDR3 DNA: TGTGCCAGCAGCTACGTGACAGGCTCCTACGAGCAGTACTTC. Translated, it gives CASSYVTGSYEQYF.